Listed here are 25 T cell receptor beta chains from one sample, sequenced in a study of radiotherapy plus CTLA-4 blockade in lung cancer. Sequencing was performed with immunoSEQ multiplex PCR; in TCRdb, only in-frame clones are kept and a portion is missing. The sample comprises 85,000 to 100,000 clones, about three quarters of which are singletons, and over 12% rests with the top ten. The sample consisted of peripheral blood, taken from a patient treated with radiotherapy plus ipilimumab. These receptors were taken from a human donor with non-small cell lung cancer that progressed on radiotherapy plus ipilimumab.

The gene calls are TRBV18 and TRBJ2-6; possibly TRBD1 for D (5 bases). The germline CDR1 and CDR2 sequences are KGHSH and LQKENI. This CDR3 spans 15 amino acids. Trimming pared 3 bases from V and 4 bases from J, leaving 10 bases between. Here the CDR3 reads CASSPRALGANVLTF. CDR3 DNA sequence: TGTGCCAGCTCACCCAGGGCTCTCGGGGCCAACGTCCTGACTTTC. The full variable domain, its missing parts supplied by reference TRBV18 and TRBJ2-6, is NAGVMQNPRHLVRRRGQEARLRCSPMKGHSHVYWYRQLPEEGLKFMVYLQKENIIDESGMPKERFSAEFPKEGPSILRIQQVVRGDSAAYFCASSPRALGANVLTFGAGSRLTVL.

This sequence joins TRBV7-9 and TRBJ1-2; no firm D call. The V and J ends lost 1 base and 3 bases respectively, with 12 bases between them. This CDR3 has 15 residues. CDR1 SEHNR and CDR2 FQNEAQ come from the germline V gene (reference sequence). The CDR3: CASSLEAGSHYGYTF. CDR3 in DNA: TGTGCCAGCAGCTTAGAGGCGGGAAGTCACTATGGCTACACCTTC.

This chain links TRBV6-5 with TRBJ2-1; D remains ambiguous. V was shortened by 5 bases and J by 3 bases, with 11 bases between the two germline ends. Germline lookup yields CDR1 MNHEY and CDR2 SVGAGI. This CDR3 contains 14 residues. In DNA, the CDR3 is TGTGCCAGCAGTAGGGCTCCCGGCTACAATGAGCAGTTCTTC. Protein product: CASSRAPGYNEQFF.

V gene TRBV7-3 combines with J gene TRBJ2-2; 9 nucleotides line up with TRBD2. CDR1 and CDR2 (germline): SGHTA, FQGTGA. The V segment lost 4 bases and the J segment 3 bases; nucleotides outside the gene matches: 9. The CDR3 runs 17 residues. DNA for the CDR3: TGTGCCAGCAGCTCGAGTAGCGGGAGAGCAGACACCGGGGAGCTGTTTTTT. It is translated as CASSSSSGRADTGELFF.

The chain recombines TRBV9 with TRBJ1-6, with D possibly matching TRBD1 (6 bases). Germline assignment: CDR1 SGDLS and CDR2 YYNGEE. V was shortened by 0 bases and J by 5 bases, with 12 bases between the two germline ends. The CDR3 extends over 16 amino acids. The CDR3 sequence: CASSVGAGANNSPLHF. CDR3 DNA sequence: TGTGCCAGCAGCGTAGGGGCAGGGGCCAATAATTCACCCCTCCACTTT.

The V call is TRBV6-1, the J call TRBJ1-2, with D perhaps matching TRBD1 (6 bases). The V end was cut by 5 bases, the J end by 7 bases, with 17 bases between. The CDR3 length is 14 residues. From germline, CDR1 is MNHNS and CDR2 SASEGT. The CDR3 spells CASSFPRGAFGYTF. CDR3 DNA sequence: TGTGCCAGCAGTTTCCCGCGGGGGGCGTTTGGCTACACCTTC.

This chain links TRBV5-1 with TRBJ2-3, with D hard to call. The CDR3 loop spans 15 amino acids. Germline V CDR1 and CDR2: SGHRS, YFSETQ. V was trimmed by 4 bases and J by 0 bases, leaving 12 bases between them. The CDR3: CASSPTLRSTDTQYF. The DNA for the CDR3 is TGCGCCAGCAGCCCGACTCTCCGGAGCACAGATACGCAGTATTTT.

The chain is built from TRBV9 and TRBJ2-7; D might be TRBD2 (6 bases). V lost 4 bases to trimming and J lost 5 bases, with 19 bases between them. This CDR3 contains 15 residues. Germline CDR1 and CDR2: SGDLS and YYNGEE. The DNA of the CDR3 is TGTGCCAGCAGCCCGGGGGTGAGGGCCGTGGACGAGCAGTACTTC. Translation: CASSPGVRAVDEQYF.

CDR3 region: CASSSPLTSAHEQFF. CDR3 in DNA: TGTGCCAGCAGCAGCCCCCTGACTAGCGCTCATGAGCAGTTCTTC. The genes are TRBV5-6 and TRBJ2-1; 8 bases agree with TRBD2. CDR1 and CDR2 (germline): SGHDT, YYEEEE. The CDR3 extends over 15 amino acids. V lost 4 bases and J lost 8; bases outside the gene matches: 11.

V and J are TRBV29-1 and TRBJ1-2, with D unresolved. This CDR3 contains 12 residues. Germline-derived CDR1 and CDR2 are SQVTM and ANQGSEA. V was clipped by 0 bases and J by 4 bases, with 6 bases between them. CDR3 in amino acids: CSVEDRIYGYTF. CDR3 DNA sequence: TGCAGCGTTGAAGACAGGATCTATGGCTACACCTTC.

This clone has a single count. DNA for the CDR3: TGTGCCAGCAGCCGAGCCCGGACAGGGGACCAGGATGAGCAGTTCTTC. Translating it yields CASSRARTGDQDEQFF. The chain combines TRBV11-1 with TRBJ2-1; 9 bases map to TRBD1. CDR1 and CDR2 from the germline V gene are SGHAT and FQDESV (reference sequence). With V trimmed by 5 bases and J by 8 bases, 13 bases remained unmatched. The length of the CDR3 is 16 residues.

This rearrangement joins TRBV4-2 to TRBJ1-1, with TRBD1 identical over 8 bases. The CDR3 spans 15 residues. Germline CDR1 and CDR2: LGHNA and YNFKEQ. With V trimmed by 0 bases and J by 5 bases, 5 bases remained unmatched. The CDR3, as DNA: TGTGCCAGCAGCCAAGACGGACAGGGAGGGACTGAAGCTTTCTTT. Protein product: CASSQDGQGGTEAFF.

CDR3: CASSPLRRSTTFEQFF. As DNA, the CDR3 is TGTGCCAGCAGCCCCTTGAGGAGGTCAACAACGTTTGAGCAGTTCTTC. The V call is TRBV11-2, the J call TRBJ2-1; tentatively, D is TRBD2 (5 bases). The V gene lost 5 bases and the J gene lost 9 bases, with 23 bases spanning the gap. The CDR3 extends over 16 amino acids. The V gene's germline CDR1 is SGHAT and CDR2 FQNNGV.

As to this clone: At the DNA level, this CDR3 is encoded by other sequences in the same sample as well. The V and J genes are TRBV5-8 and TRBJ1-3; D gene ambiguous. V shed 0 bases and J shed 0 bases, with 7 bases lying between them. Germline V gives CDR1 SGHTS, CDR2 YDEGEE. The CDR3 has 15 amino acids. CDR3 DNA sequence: TGTGCCAGCAGCTTGGGACTTAGCTCTGGAAACACCATATATTTT. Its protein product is CASSLGLSSGNTIYF.

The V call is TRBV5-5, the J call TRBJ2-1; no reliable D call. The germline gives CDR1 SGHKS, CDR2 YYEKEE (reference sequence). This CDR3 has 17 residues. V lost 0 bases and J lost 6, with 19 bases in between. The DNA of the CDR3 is TGTGCCAGCAGCTTGGATGGCCAGCCAAACCGACGCAATGAGCAGTTCTTC. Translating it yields CASSLDGQPNRRNEQFF.

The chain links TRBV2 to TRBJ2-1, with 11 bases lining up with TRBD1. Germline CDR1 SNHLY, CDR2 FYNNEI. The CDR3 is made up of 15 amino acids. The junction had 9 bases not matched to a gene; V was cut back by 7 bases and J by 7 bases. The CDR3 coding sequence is TGTGCCAGCAACCCGCCGGGACAGGGGGTAAATGAGCAGTTCTTC. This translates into CASNPPGQGVNEQFF.

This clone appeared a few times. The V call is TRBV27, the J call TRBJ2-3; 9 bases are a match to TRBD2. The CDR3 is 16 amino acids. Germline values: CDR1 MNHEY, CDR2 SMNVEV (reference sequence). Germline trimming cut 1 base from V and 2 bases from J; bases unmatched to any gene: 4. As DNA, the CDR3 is TGTGCCAGCAGTTTATTAGCGGGGGCGTTCACAGATACGCAGTATTTT. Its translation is CASSLLAGAFTDTQYF.

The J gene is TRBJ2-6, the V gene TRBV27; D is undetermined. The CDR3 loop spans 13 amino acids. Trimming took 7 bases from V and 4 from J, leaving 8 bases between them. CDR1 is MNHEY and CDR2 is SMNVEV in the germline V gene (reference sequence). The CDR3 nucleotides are TGTGCCAGCAAAGTCGGCGGGGCCAACGTCCTGACTTTC. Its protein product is CASKVGGANVLTF.

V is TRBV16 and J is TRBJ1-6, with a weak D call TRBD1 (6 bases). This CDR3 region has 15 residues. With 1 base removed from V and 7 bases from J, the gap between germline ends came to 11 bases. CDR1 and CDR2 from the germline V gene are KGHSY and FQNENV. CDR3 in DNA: TGTGCCAGCAGCCAATGGCTGGGGGCGAATTCACCCCTCCACTTT. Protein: CASSQWLGANSPLHF.

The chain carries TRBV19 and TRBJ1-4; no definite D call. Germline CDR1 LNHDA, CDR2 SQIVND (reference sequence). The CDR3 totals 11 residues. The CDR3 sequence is CASENNEKLFF. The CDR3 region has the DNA TGTGCGTCAGAAAATAATGAAAAACTGTTTTTT.

In nucleotides, the CDR3 is TGTGCCAGTAGTGAAGGACAGGGAGGGAGGAAGGCTTTCTTT. Protein: CASSEGQGGRKAFF. The chain recombines TRBV19 with TRBJ1-1; 8 nucleotides agree with TRBD1. V was clipped by 5 bases and J by 11 bases; unmatched bases: 13. This CDR3 is built from 14 residues. Germline-derived CDR1 and CDR2 are LNHDA and SQIVND (reference sequence).

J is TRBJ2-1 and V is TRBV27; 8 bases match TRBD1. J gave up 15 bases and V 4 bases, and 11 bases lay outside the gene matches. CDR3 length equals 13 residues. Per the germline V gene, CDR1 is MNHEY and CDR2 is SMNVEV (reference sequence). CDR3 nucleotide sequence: TGTGCCAGCAGTTACAGTACAGGGGGATTTTGGTTCTTC. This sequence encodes CASSYSTGGFWFF.

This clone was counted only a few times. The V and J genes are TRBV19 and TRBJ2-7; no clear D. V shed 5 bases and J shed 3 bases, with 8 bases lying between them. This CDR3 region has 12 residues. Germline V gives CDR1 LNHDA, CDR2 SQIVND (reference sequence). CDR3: CASSSGLYEQYF. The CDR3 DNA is TGTGCCAGTAGTTCAGGTCTCTACGAGCAGTACTTC. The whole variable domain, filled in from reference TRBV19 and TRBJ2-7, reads DGGITQSPKYLFRKEGQNVTLSCEQNLNHDAMYWYRQDPGQGLRLIYYSQIVNDFQKGDIAEGYSVSREKKESFPLTVTSAQKNPTAFYLCASSSGLYEQYFGPGTRLTVT.

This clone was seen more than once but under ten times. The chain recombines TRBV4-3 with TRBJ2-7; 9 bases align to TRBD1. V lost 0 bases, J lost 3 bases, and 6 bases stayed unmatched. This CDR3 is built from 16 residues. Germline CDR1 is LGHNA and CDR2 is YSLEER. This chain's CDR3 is CASSQDWRTGDYEQYF. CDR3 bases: TGCGCCAGCAGCCAAGATTGGAGGACAGGGGACTACGAGCAGTACTTC.

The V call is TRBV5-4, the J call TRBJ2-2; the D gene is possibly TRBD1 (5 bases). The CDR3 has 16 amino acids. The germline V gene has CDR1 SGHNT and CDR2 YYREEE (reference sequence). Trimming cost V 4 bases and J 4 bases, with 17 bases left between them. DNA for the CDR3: TGTGCCAGCAGCAGGGATAACAGGAGATCCACCGGGGAGCTGTTTTTT. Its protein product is CASSRDNRRSTGELFF.